The source of this TCR beta chain is a study of T cell responses to AZD1222 COVID-19 vaccine. General observations from the study: No day 14 peak samples; only post-peak repertoires were characterized. Clonal diversity may have been underestimated in mostly white British donors.

Assay: immunoSEQ multiplex PCR; the TCRdb copy retains only in-frame clones and omits some. The table includes about 160,000 clones, around 94% detected once. Details on this clone: Antigen unknown.

The CDR3 runs to 13 residues. V shed 6 bases and J shed 7 bases, with 16 bases lying between them. Germline V gene data show CDR1 as MNHEY and CDR2 as SVGAGI. This receptor was obtained from an adult who received the AZD1222 COVID-19 vaccine. Source: peripheral blood, taken 28 days after the second AZD1222 dose. This rearrangement joins TRBV6-5 to TRBJ2-7; no clear D gene. CDR3 amino acids: CASSSNSYVEQYF. Written as DNA, the CDR3 is TGTGCCAGCAGCTCCAATTCCTACGTTGAGCAGTACTTC.